The 31 T cell receptor beta chains given below trace back to one sample, sequenced in a study of blood T cell repertoires in COVID-19 (dated by TCRdb to 2020 to 2021). The method behind the library was the immunoSEQ multiplex PCR assay. Imported from immuneACCESS, the table was reduced by TCRdb to in-frame sequences with V and J called. These copies leave out some clones; in studies compared against another copy, an unresolved V gene accounts for under half, and the cause of the remainder is not known. The sample has hundreds of thousands of clones on record, approximately 78% of them singletons. The ten largest account for 9.5% to 15% of the sample. Sequences were obtained from peripheral blood. These receptor sequences come from a woman aged 55-70 years with active or convalescent COVID-19.

The chain combines TRBV29-1 with TRBJ1-1; 8 bases agree with TRBD1. The CDR3 has 15 residues. The V gene end was trimmed by 0 bases and the J gene end by 7 bases; junction bases not matched to a gene: 10. Germline V gene data show CDR1 as SQVTM and CDR2 as ANQGSEA. The CDR3 DNA follows: TGCAGCGTTGAAGATTCGGGCAGGGGGCGCGGTGAAGCTTTCTTT. This codes for CSVEDSGRGRGEAFF. Full variable domain (remainder filled in from reference TRBV29-1 and TRBJ1-1): SAVISQKPSRDICQRGTSLTIQCQVDSQVTMMFWYRQQPGQSLTLIATANQGSEATYESGFVIDKFPISRPNLTFSTLTVSNMSPEDSSIYLCSVEDSGRGRGEAFFGQGTRLTVV.

This chain connects TRBV7-2 to TRBJ1-5, with 9 positions matching TRBD1. CDR1 and CDR2 from the germline V gene are SGHTA and FQGNSA. V gave up 3 bases and J gave up 3 bases; unmatched junction bases: 6. The CDR3 runs to 16 residues. The CDR3 DNA follows: TGTGCCAGCAGCTTGGCCGGGACAGGGAACAATCAGCCCCAGCATTTT. It is translated as CASSLAGTGNNQPQHF.

The chain carries TRBV30 and TRBJ2-2; maybe TRBD2 (7 bases). With 3 bases removed from V and 5 bases from J, the gap between germline ends came to 16 bases. The CDR3 is made up of 15 amino acids. The germline CDR1 and CDR2 sequences are GTSNPN and SVGIG (reference sequence). DNA for the CDR3: TGTGCCTGGAGGGGGGGGGCTATTGGGACCGGGGAGCTGTTTTTT. This gives the protein CAWRGGAIGTGELFF.

The chain employs TRBV21-1 and TRBJ2-4; the D call TRBD1 from the table was never checked on the DNA. TRBV21-1 is flagged as a pseudogene. The CDR3 runs 14 residues. The DNA of the CDR3 is TGTGCCGGCCAGATTAGGGACAGCCTAAACATTCAGTACTTC. Translation gives CAGQIRDSLNIQYF.

The chain links TRBV2 to TRBJ2-5; TRBD2 might be the D (5 bases). Germline V gene sequence: CDR1 SNHLY, CDR2 FYNNEI. CDR3 size: 13 residues. The germline V and J ends were trimmed by 3 bases and 5 bases, with 10 bases remaining between them. The CDR3 nucleotides read TGTGCCAGCAGTGACGAGCGGTACGAGACCCAGTACTTC. Protein: CASSDERYETQYF.

V usage is TRBV2 and J usage is TRBJ2-2; D is uncertain. Per the germline V gene, CDR1 is SNHLY and CDR2 is FYNNEI. The length of the CDR3 is 16 residues. This CDR3 is CAKSLQANRVVGELFF. DNA of the CDR3: TGTGCGAAATCCCTTCAGGCAAATCGAGTGGTTGGGGAGCTGTTTTTT. Full variable domain (outside the CDR3, taken from reference TRBV2 and TRBJ2-2): EPEVTQTPSHQVTQMGQEVILRCVPISNHLYFYWYRQILGQKVEFLVSFYNNEISEKSEIFDDQFSVERPDGSNFTLKIRSTKLEDSAMYFCAKSLQANRVVGELFFGEGSRLTVL.

The genes are TRBV5-1 and TRBJ2-2; D is ambiguous. Deletions cut 1 base from V and 5 bases from J, with 15 bases between. Germline CDR1 reads SGHRS; CDR2 reads YFSETQ. This CDR3 contains 16 residues. The CDR3 sequence is CASSLSVPGATGELFF. The CDR3, as DNA: TGCGCCAGCAGCTTGTCGGTACCGGGTGCGACCGGGGAGCTGTTTTTT.

The chain recombines TRBV6-2 or TRBV6-3 with TRBJ1-4; D not certain. The germline V and J ends were trimmed by 5 bases and 5 bases, with 9 bases remaining between them. CDR3 length: 13 amino acids. The germline CDR1 and CDR2 sequences are MNHEY and SVGEGT. The CDR3 reads CASSRAGNEKLFF. CDR3 bases: TGTGCCAGCAGTAGAGCGGGAAATGAAAAACTGTTTTTT.

The chain employs TRBV19 and TRBJ1-1; TRBD1 matches at 7 bases. CDR3 length equals 14 residues. Per germline, CDR1 LNHDA and CDR2 SQIVND (reference sequence). The V and J ends lost 9 bases and 3 bases, in that order; junction bases with no gene match: 10. The CDR3 sequence is CASETGPGYTEAFF. DNA of the CDR3: TGTGCCAGCGAGACAGGGCCCGGGTACACTGAAGCTTTCTTT.

The rearrangement joins TRBV9 to TRBJ1-2, with TRBD1 matching 9 bases. CDR1 and CDR2 from the germline V gene are SGDLS and YYNGEE. V lost 3 bases, J lost 4 bases, and 7 bases stayed unmatched. The length of the CDR3 is 15 residues. The CDR3 loop is CASSALSTGGYGYTF. The CDR3 nucleotides are TGTGCCAGCAGCGCCCTTTCGACAGGGGGCTATGGCTACACCTTC.

The V gene is TRBV5-1, the J gene TRBJ1-4; TRBD1 matches 8 bases. Trimming cost V 5 bases and J 0 bases; bases outside gene matches: 18. The CDR3 consists of 20 residues. Germline lookup yields CDR1 SGHRS and CDR2 YFSETQ. This CDR3 is CASRAGQGWDRLATNEKLFF. The CDR3 coding sequence is TGCGCCAGCAGGGCAGGACAGGGATGGGATCGACTTGCAACTAATGAAAAACTGTTTTTT.

The V gene is TRBV6-5, the J gene TRBJ2-6; 7 nucleotides match TRBD1. The junction had 2 bases not matched to a gene; V was cut back by 5 bases and J by 1 base. From germline, CDR1 is MNHEY and CDR2 SVGAGI. This CDR3 is built from 15 residues. The CDR3 DNA follows: TGTGCCAGCAGTCAACAGGGGTCTGGGGCCAACGTCCTGACTTTC. Translating it yields CASSQQGSGANVLTF.

The genes are TRBV30 and TRBJ1-2; TRBD1 matches 8 bases. After removal of 3 bases from V and 1 base from J, the junction contained 7 bases not matched to a gene. The CDR3 contains 15 residues. Germline V gene lookup returns CDR1 GTSNPN and CDR2 SVGIG (reference sequence). As DNA, the CDR3 is TGTGCCTGGAGCCTAGGGGACAGGCATAACTATGGCTACACCTTC. Protein product: CAWSLGDRHNYGYTF.

The sample holds a few counts of this clone. The CDR3 reads CASSLGGTDTQYF. The CDR3 DNA follows: TGTGCCAGCAGCTTGGGCGGCACAGATACGCAGTATTTT. V is TRBV5-4 and J is TRBJ2-3; D remains unclear. Germline loops: CDR1 SGHNT, CDR2 YYREEE (reference sequence). The CDR3 is made up of 13 amino acids. Trimming left V 0 bases short and J 1 base short, with 3 bases between.

The rearrangement links TRBV7-9 to TRBJ1-2, with D possibly TRBD1 on 5 matching bases. V lost 4 bases and J lost 8, with 11 bases in between. This CDR3 region has 12 residues. CDR1 and CDR2 from the germline V gene are SEHNR and FQNEAQ (reference sequence). The CDR3 spells CASSSGVGGYTF. The CDR3 nucleotides are TGTGCCAGCAGCTCGGGGGTTGGAGGCTACACCTTC.

The CDR3, as DNA: TGTGCCAGCAGCCAAGGCAGGGGAGGGGAAGCTTTCTTT. Amino acid sequence: CASSQGRGGEAFF. The chain recombines TRBV3-1 (or the pseudogene TRBV3-2) with TRBJ1-1; D perhaps matches TRBD1 (6 bases). Deletions cut 1 base from V and 8 bases from J, with 11 bases between. This CDR3 has 13 residues. Per the germline V gene, CDR1 is LGHDT and CDR2 is YNNKEL (reference sequence).

This chain connects TRBV6-5 to TRBJ1-3, with TRBD1 identical over 8 bases. The CDR3 is made up of 13 amino acids. In germline, CDR1 is MNHEY, CDR2 SVGAGI. Germline trimming cut 8 bases from V and 2 bases from J; bases unmatched to any gene: 2. CDR3 in DNA: TGTGCCAGCCTGACAGGGGCTGGAAACACCATATATTTT. Translating gives CASLTGAGNTIYF.

V gene TRBV19 combines with J gene TRBJ1-5; 9 bases are a match to TRBD1. V trimming: 8 bases; J trimming: 7 bases; junction bases outside the gene matches: 3. The V gene's germline CDR1 is LNHDA and CDR2 SQIVND (reference sequence). CDR3 size: 12 residues. The CDR3 is CASHDRGQPQHF. DNA of the CDR3: TGTGCCAGTCATGACAGGGGGCAGCCCCAGCATTTT.

The chain uses TRBV18 and TRBJ2-7; possible D gene TRBD1, 5 bases. The germline V gene has CDR1 KGHSH and CDR2 LQKENI. This CDR3 region has 16 residues. Trimming shortened V by 0 bases and J by 0 bases, and 12 bases separated the two germline ends. The CDR3 loop is CASSPPTGPVSYEQYF. DNA for the CDR3: TGTGCCAGCTCACCACCCACAGGCCCCGTCTCCTACGAGCAGTACTTC. Together with reference TRBV18 and TRBJ2-7, the CDR3 gives the full variable domain: NAGVMQNPRHLVRRRGQEARLRCSPMKGHSHVYWYRQLPEEGLKFMVYLQKENIIDESGMPKERFSAEFPKEGPSILRIQQVVRGDSAAYFCASSPPTGPVSYEQYFGPGTRLTVT.

This chain joins TRBV6-6 and TRBJ2-5, with D possibly TRBD1 on 6 matching bases. The CDR3 is 13 residues long. The V gene lost 3 bases and the J gene lost 4 bases, with 9 bases spanning the gap. Germline V CDR1 and CDR2: MNHNY, SVGAGI (reference sequence). This CDR3 is CASSYQGRETQYF. The DNA for the CDR3 is TGTGCCAGCAGTTATCAGGGGCGAGAGACCCAGTACTTC.

The V gene is TRBV20-1, the J gene TRBJ2-3; a possible D gene is TRBD2 (6 bases). V was trimmed by 3 bases and J by 1 base, leaving 11 bases between them. Germline values: CDR1 DFQATT, CDR2 SNEGSKA (reference sequence). The CDR3 is 14 residues long. The CDR3, as DNA: TGCAGTGCTAGTTTAGGGGAGGGCACAGATACGCAGTATTTT. It codes for CSASLGEGTDTQYF.

This rearrangement joins TRBV6-4 to TRBJ1-5; D may be TRBD1 (5 bases). The CDR3 spans 18 residues. Trimming pared 7 bases from V and 0 bases from J, leaving 22 bases between. The germline gives CDR1 MRHNA, CDR2 SNTAGT. CDR3 protein: CASIVPSGARSSNQPQHF. The CDR3 region has the DNA TGTGCCAGCATTGTTCCCTCTGGGGCTCGCAGTAGCAATCAGCCCCAGCATTTT.

As regards this clone: Other nucleotide sequences from this sample produce the same CDR3. The chain combines TRBV5-1 with TRBJ1-3, with 11 bases aligning to TRBD1. The germline gives CDR1 SGHRS, CDR2 YFSETQ. This CDR3 comprises 15 residues. Trimming removed 4 bases from V and 2 bases from J; junction bases left unmatched: 2. This CDR3 reads CASSLGQGAGNTIYF. CDR3 in DNA: TGCGCCAGCAGCCTGGGACAGGGGGCTGGAAACACCATATATTTT.

This clone was detected only a few times. This rearrangement joins TRBV10-2 to TRBJ2-1; D ambiguous. The CDR3 runs 15 residues. Germline CDR1 is WSHSY and CDR2 is SAAADI. V was clipped by 5 bases and J by 0 bases, with 11 bases between them. DNA for the CDR3: TGCGCCAGCAGTCGAGTGGGCAACTCCTACAATGAGCAGTTCTTC. Translation: CASSRVGNSYNEQFF.

The chain joins TRBV2 to TRBJ2-1, with TRBD2 matching 12 bases. Germline V gene lookup returns CDR1 SNHLY and CDR2 FYNNEI. The CDR3 consists of 15 residues. Trimming cost V 7 bases and J 4 bases; bases outside gene matches: 5. The CDR3 DNA reads TGTGCCAGCACAGCCGGGACTAGCGGGTACAATGAGCAGTTCTTC. Its protein is CASTAGTSGYNEQFF.

The chain carries TRBV7-2 and TRBJ2-5; 14 positions agree with TRBD2. Germline V CDR1 and CDR2: SGHTA, FQGNSA. V gave up 0 bases and J gave up 1 base; unmatched junction bases: 1. The length of the CDR3 is 17 residues. The CDR3 sequence: CASSLAGTSGGQETQYF. The CDR3 DNA follows: TGTGCCAGCAGCTTAGCGGGGACTAGCGGGGGCCAAGAGACCCAGTACTTC.

This clone has more than one count but fewer than ten. This chain uses TRBV29-1 with TRBJ1-2, with 8 bases matching TRBD1. This CDR3 comprises 13 residues. The germline V gene has CDR1 SQVTM and CDR2 ANQGSEA. V lost 6 bases to trimming and J lost 4 bases; unmatched junction nucleotides: 7. The CDR3 nucleotides are TGCAGCGTAGACGACAGGGGAAGCTATGGCTACACCTTC. Its translation is CSVDDRGSYGYTF.

This clone was seen only a few times. The V gene is TRBV6-2 or TRBV6-3, the J gene TRBJ2-5; D possibly corresponds to TRBD2 (5 bases). Germline values: CDR1 MNHEY, CDR2 SVGEGT. V shed 5 bases and J shed 9 bases, with 16 bases lying between them. The CDR3 spans 13 residues. CDR3 protein: CASSRLPLTAQYF. The CDR3 nucleotides read TGTGCCAGCAGTAGACTACCACTCACGGCCCAGTACTTC.

The chain joins TRBV30 to TRBJ2-1, with a tentative D call TRBD2 (6 bases). This CDR3 is built from 17 residues. Trimming cost V 1 base and J 7 bases, with 23 bases left between them. The germline V gene encodes CDR1 GTSNPN and CDR2 SVGIG (reference sequence). The CDR3 DNA sequence: TGTGCCTGGAGTGCAGGGCCCCCGGCCGGACTAACAAATGAGCAGTTCTTC. This translates into CAWSAGPPAGLTNEQFF.

The V and J genes are TRBV19 and TRBJ2-3; TRBD2 aligns across 12 bases. V lost 5 bases and J lost 2; bases outside the gene matches: 5. Germline lookup yields CDR1 LNHDA and CDR2 SQIVND (reference sequence). The CDR3 is 16 amino acids. CDR3 amino acids: CASSSLAGGFTDTQYF. Here the CDR3 DNA reads TGTGCCAGTAGTTCACTAGCGGGGGGCTTCACAGATACGCAGTATTTT. The full variable domain, rest sourced from reference TRBV19 and TRBJ2-3, is DGGITQSPKYLFRKEGQNVTLSCEQNLNHDAMYWYRQDPGQGLRLIYYSQIVNDFQKGDIAEGYSVSREKKESFPLTVTSAQKNPTAFYLCASSSLAGGFTDTQYFGPGTRLTVL.

V is TRBV21-1 and J is TRBJ2-7; TRBD1 was called by the table and not checked on the DNA. TRBV21-1 is a documented pseudogene. The CDR3 runs to 15 residues. The chain's CDR3 is CASSNRQGLAYEQYF. CDR3 DNA: TGTGCCAGCAGCAACCGACAGGGTTTGGCCTACGAGCAGTACTTC.